This T cell receptor (beta chain) was obtained from a study of cytomegalovirus exposure and HLA in healthy donors. Study-wide findings and caveats: TCR beta chains numbering more than 150 were designated cytomegalovirus-associated. Testing in vitro showed three CMV-associated chains specific for CMV antigens. Reports showed the classifier diagnosing cytomegalovirus status with high specificity and sensitivity.

The CDR3 loop spans 14 amino acids. Germline lookup yields CDR1 SGHTA and CDR2 FQGNSA. The junction had 4 bases not matched to a gene; V was cut back by 2 bases and J by 5 bases. These donors were members of the roughly 120-subject validation cohort, a group separate from the roughly 700-subject first cohort. Note on this clone: Its specificity is not known.

Method: immunoSEQ multiplex PCR; TCRdb's copy keeps in-frame clones and lacks some. The sample shows approximately 82,000 clones, over 85% of them seen only once. The rearrangement uses TRBV7-2 and TRBJ1-1, with 8 bases aligning to TRBD1. The sample was PBMCs. This TCR was recovered from a woman younger than 35 in good health and CMV-seronegative. The CDR3 DNA sequence: TGTGCCAGCAGCTTAAGACAGGGGAGTACTGAAGCTTTCTTT. Its translation: CASSLRQGSTEAFF.